This is a list of T cell receptor beta chains from one sample in a study of early T cells in non-severe SARS-CoV-2 infection. TCRdb analysed the 5' RACE reads with MiXCR anew, one entry per CDR3 protein. Altogether just over 65,000 distinct CDR3 sequences are present, about 13% being singletons, with the ten largest covering about 8.3%. The specimen was whole blood. Every receptor here comes from an adult who was a healthcare worker with PCR-confirmed SARS-CoV-2 infection or an uninfected control (not recorded which). The CDR3 runs from the conserved cysteine through the conserved F or W. The D gene is left open where the match is weak. Expanded clones get a size class; other rows say once, few or many, or leave the size out.

d_call: -
j_call: TRBJ2-7
clone_size: few
v_call: TRBV28
cdr3_length: 15
cdr3_aa: CASEEGGASSYEQYF
cdr3_nt: TGTGCCAGCGAGGAGGGTGGGGCCTCGTCCTACGAGCAGTACTTC

d_call: TRBD2
j_call: TRBJ2-1
clone_size: few
v_call: TRBV19
cdr3_length: 15
cdr3_aa: CASSTRLAVYNEQFF
cdr3_nt: TGTGCCAGTAGTACGAGACTAGCGGTCTACAATGAGCAGTTCTTC

d_call: TRBD2
j_call: TRBJ2-7
clone_size: -
v_call: TRBV7-3
cdr3_length: 15
cdr3_aa: CASSLKAGAIYEQYF
cdr3_nt: TGTGCCAGCAGCTTAAAGGCGGGAGCCATCTACGAGCAGTACTTC

d_call: TRBD2
j_call: TRBJ2-7
clone_size: -
v_call: TRBV5-1
cdr3_length: 14
cdr3_aa: CASSLASGPYEQYF
cdr3_nt: TGCGCCAGCAGCTTGGCTAGCGGGCCCTACGAGCAGTACTTC

d_call: -
j_call: TRBJ2-3
clone_size: few
v_call: TRBV11-3
cdr3_length: 14
cdr3_aa: CASSLFAGTDTQYF
cdr3_nt: TGTGCCAGCAGCTTATTCGCGGGAACAGATACGCAGTATTTT

d_call: TRBD2
j_call: TRBJ2-3
clone_size: few
v_call: TRBV7-2
cdr3_length: 18
cdr3_aa: CASSSRASGNRDTDTQYF
cdr3_nt: TGTGCCAGCAGCTCCAGGGCTAGCGGGAATCGAGACACAGATACGCAGTATTTT

d_call: TRBD2
j_call: TRBJ2-2
clone_size: -
v_call: TRBV29-1
cdr3_length: 14
cdr3_aa: CSVDSAGVTGELFF
cdr3_nt: TGCAGCGTTGACTCGGCGGGAGTCACCGGGGAGCTGTTTTTT

d_call: -
j_call: TRBJ1-1
clone_size: -
v_call: TRBV9
cdr3_length: 13
cdr3_aa: CASSVSGDTEAFF
cdr3_nt: TGTGCCAGCAGCGTATCAGGAGACACTGAAGCTTTCTTT

d_call: TRBD1
j_call: TRBJ1-1
clone_size: -
v_call: TRBV7-3
cdr3_length: 14
cdr3_aa: CASSPGQINTEAFF
cdr3_nt: TGTGCCAGCAGCCCGGGACAGATCAACACTGAAGCTTTCTTT

d_call: -
j_call: TRBJ2-1
clone_size: few
v_call: TRBV7-9
cdr3_length: 9
cdr3_aa: CASEDEQFF
cdr3_nt: TGTGCCAGCGAAGATGAGCAGTTCTTC

d_call: -
j_call: TRBJ1-2
clone_size: many
v_call: TRBV28
cdr3_length: 14
cdr3_aa: CASSPSGGLYGYTF
cdr3_nt: TGTGCCAGCAGCCCCTCCGGGGGACTCTATGGCTACACCTTC

d_call: TRBD2
j_call: TRBJ2-7
clone_size: -
v_call: TRBV15
cdr3_length: 17
cdr3_aa: CATSSGTSGIHTYEQYF
cdr3_nt: TGTGCCACCAGCAGCGGGACTAGCGGGATACATACCTACGAGCAGTACTTC

d_call: -
j_call: TRBJ1-6
clone_size: -
v_call: TRBV9
cdr3_length: 14
cdr3_aa: CASSVASGDSPLHF
cdr3_nt: TGTGCCAGCAGCGTAGCGTCAGGTGATTCACCCCTCCACTTT

d_call: -
j_call: TRBJ2-3
clone_size: -
v_call: TRBV20-1
cdr3_length: 15
cdr3_aa: CSAPRAWGGTDTQYF
cdr3_nt: TGCAGTGCTCCTCGGGCGTGGGGCGGCACAGATACGCAGTATTTT

d_call: -
j_call: TRBJ1-6
clone_size: -
v_call: TRBV20-1
cdr3_length: 15
cdr3_aa: CSAGQSSSYNSPLHF
cdr3_nt: TGCAGTGCCGGACAGAGCAGCTCCTATAATTCACCCCTCCACTTT

d_call: -
j_call: TRBJ2-7
clone_size: many
v_call: TRBV20-1
cdr3_length: 11
cdr3_aa: CSAGMTNEQYF
cdr3_nt: TGCAGTGCTGGGATGACCAACGAGCAGTACTTC

d_call: TRBD2
j_call: TRBJ2-3
clone_size: -
v_call: TRBV7-8
cdr3_length: 20
cdr3_aa: CASSLPTGGPSASSTDTQYF
cdr3_nt: TGTGCCAGCAGCTTACCGACGGGGGGGCCATCGGCTTCTAGCACAGATACGCAGTATTTT

d_call: TRBD2
j_call: TRBJ2-1
clone_size: -
v_call: TRBV28
cdr3_length: 17
cdr3_aa: CASSLWREGLTGNEQFF
cdr3_nt: TGTGCCAGCAGTTTATGGCGGGAGGGCCTCACGGGTAATGAGCAGTTCTTC

d_call: TRBD2
j_call: TRBJ2-5
clone_size: -
v_call: TRBV7-8
cdr3_length: 14
cdr3_aa: CASSFRLAGETQYF
cdr3_nt: TGTGCCAGCAGCTTTAGACTAGCGGGAGAGACCCAGTACTTC

d_call: -
j_call: TRBJ1-2
clone_size: -
v_call: TRBV28
cdr3_length: 14
cdr3_aa: CASSANSPGLSYTF
cdr3_nt: TGTGCCAGCAGTGCCAACTCACCAGGGCTAAGCTACACCTTC

d_call: TRBD2
j_call: TRBJ2-5
clone_size: -
v_call: TRBV6-6
cdr3_length: 16
cdr3_aa: CASSSGTSLIQETQYF
cdr3_nt: TGTGCCAGCAGTTCTGGGACTAGCCTTATCCAAGAGACCCAGTACTTC

d_call: -
j_call: TRBJ1-1
clone_size: -
v_call: TRBV9
cdr3_length: 13
cdr3_aa: CASSVTRQGQAFF
cdr3_nt: TGTGCCAGCAGCGTAACCCGGCAGGGTCAAGCTTTCTTT

d_call: -
j_call: TRBJ1-3
clone_size: few
v_call: TRBV10-2
cdr3_length: 12
cdr3_aa: CASSISGNTIYF
cdr3_nt: TGCGCCAGCAGCATCTCTGGAAACACCATATATTTT

d_call: -
j_call: TRBJ2-1
clone_size: -
v_call: TRBV7-9
cdr3_length: 12
cdr3_aa: CASSRDWGEQFF
cdr3_nt: TGTGCCAGCAGCCGGGACTGGGGTGAGCAGTTCTTC

d_call: -
j_call: TRBJ2-7
clone_size: few
v_call: TRBV28
cdr3_length: 14
cdr3_aa: CASQFSGDLYEQYF
cdr3_nt: TGTGCCAGCCAATTTAGCGGAGACCTCTACGAGCAGTACTTC

d_call: -
j_call: TRBJ2-3
clone_size: many
v_call: TRBV9
cdr3_length: 16
cdr3_aa: CASSVAIGGSMDTQYF
cdr3_nt: TGTGCCAGCAGCGTAGCAATAGGGGGAAGTATGGATACGCAGTATTTT

d_call: TRBD2
j_call: TRBJ2-7
clone_size: many
v_call: TRBV29-1
cdr3_length: 13
cdr3_aa: CSALSGGGYEQYF
cdr3_nt: TGCAGCGCCCTTTCGGGCGGGGGGTACGAGCAGTACTTC

d_call: -
j_call: TRBJ2-1
clone_size: few
v_call: TRBV7-2
cdr3_length: 15
cdr3_aa: CASSLTPSSYNEQFF
cdr3_nt: TGTGCCAGCAGCTTAACCCCGAGCTCCTACAATGAGCAGTTCTTC

d_call: TRBD2
j_call: TRBJ2-1
clone_size: -
v_call: TRBV28
cdr3_length: 16
cdr3_aa: CASSSLLAGGLNEQFF
cdr3_nt: TGTGCCAGCAGTTCCTTACTAGCGGGAGGATTAAATGAGCAGTTCTTC

d_call: -
j_call: TRBJ1-2
clone_size: many
v_call: TRBV6-2/TRBV6-3
cdr3_length: 14
cdr3_aa: CASSYGGSNYGYTF
cdr3_nt: TGTGCCAGCAGTTACGGAGGGTCTAACTATGGCTACACCTTC

d_call: TRBD2
j_call: TRBJ2-1
clone_size: medium-sized
v_call: TRBV5-1
cdr3_length: 20
cdr3_aa: CASSLEGGLDSSRVYNEQFF
cdr3_nt: TGCGCCAGCAGCTTGGAGGGGGGACTAGACAGTTCGCGAGTTTACAATGAGCAGTTCTTC

d_call: TRBD1
j_call: TRBJ2-5
clone_size: -
v_call: TRBV2
cdr3_length: 16
cdr3_aa: CASSAGLRTGLETQYF
cdr3_nt: TGTGCCAGCAGTGCAGGATTAAGGACAGGGTTAGAGACCCAGTACTTC

d_call: TRBD1
j_call: TRBJ1-2
clone_size: few
v_call: TRBV14
cdr3_length: 15
cdr3_aa: CASSQPGTGGYGYTF
cdr3_nt: TGTGCCAGCAGCCAGCCCGGGACAGGGGGATATGGCTACACCTTC

d_call: -
j_call: TRBJ2-7
clone_size: few
v_call: TRBV2
cdr3_length: 12
cdr3_aa: CASSGTRSEQYF
cdr3_nt: TGTGCCAGCAGCGGAACTAGGTCCGAGCAGTACTTC

d_call: TRBD2
j_call: TRBJ2-1
clone_size: many
v_call: TRBV11-3
cdr3_length: 15
cdr3_aa: CASSPGLAGGSEQFF
cdr3_nt: TGTGCCAGCAGCCCGGGACTAGCGGGAGGGAGTGAGCAGTTCTTC

d_call: -
j_call: TRBJ2-3
clone_size: -
v_call: TRBV14
cdr3_length: 17
cdr3_aa: CASSQDISWSFTDTQYF
cdr3_nt: TGTGCCAGCAGCCAAGATATTAGCTGGAGCTTCACAGATACGCAGTATTTT

d_call: -
j_call: TRBJ2-1
clone_size: few
v_call: TRBV5-1
cdr3_length: 16
cdr3_aa: CASSPQETSSYNEQFF
cdr3_nt: TGCGCCAGCAGCCCCCAAGAAACTAGCTCCTACAATGAGCAGTTCTTC

d_call: -
j_call: TRBJ1-2
clone_size: many
v_call: TRBV7-9
cdr3_length: 14
cdr3_aa: CASSLAPGNYGYTF
cdr3_nt: TGTGCCAGCAGCTTAGCGCCAGGGAACTATGGCTACACCTTC

d_call: -
j_call: TRBJ2-7
clone_size: few
v_call: TRBV4-1
cdr3_length: 16
cdr3_aa: CASSQDEADSSYEQYF
cdr3_nt: TGCGCCAGCAGCCAAGATGAGGCAGACAGCTCCTACGAGCAGTACTTC

d_call: -
j_call: TRBJ2-2
clone_size: few
v_call: TRBV7-3
cdr3_length: 16
cdr3_aa: CASSYLRTDNTGELFF
cdr3_nt: TGTGCCAGCAGCTACCTCCGGACAGATAACACCGGGGAGCTGTTTTTT

d_call: -
j_call: TRBJ1-1
clone_size: -
v_call: TRBV29-1
cdr3_length: 15
cdr3_aa: CSVEGRGRMNTEAFF
cdr3_nt: TGCAGCGTTGAAGGAAGGGGACGGATGAACACTGAAGCTTTCTTT

d_call: TRBD2
j_call: TRBJ2-3
clone_size: -
v_call: TRBV29-1
cdr3_length: 13
cdr3_aa: CSVSNGREDTQYF
cdr3_nt: TGCAGCGTTTCAAATGGGAGGGAAGATACGCAGTATTTT